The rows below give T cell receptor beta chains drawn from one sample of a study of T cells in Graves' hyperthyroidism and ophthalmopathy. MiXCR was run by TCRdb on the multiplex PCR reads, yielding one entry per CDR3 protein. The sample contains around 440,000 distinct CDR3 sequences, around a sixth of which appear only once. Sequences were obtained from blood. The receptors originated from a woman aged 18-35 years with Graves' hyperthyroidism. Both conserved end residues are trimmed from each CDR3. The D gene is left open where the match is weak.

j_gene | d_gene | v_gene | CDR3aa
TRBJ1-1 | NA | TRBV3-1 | ASSQGAASNVAEAF
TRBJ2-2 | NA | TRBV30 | AWSSGGTGELF
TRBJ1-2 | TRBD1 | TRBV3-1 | ASSQQGAVGYT
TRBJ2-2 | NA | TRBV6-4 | ASSDSRDFFTGELF
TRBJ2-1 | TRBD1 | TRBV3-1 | ASSLQSGGQIL
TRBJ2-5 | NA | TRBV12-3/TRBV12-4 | ASSFGGERQY
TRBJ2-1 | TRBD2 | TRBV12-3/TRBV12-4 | ASSRRPTSGRHIEQF
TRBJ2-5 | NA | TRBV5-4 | ASSLSPSPQETQY
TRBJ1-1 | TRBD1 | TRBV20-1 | SAPSVQGANTEAF
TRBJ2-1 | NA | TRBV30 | AWSVGDYNEQF
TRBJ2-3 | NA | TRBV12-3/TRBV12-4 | ASSPRALSTDTQY
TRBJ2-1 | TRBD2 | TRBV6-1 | ASSARTGGGEQF
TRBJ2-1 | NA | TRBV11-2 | ASSLLGLEQF
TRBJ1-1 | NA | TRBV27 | AVGSPSNTEAF
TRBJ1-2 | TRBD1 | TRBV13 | ASSLSPLQGTYGYT
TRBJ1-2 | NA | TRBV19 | ASSILPAGYGYT
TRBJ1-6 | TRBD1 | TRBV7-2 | ASSLQGAHSPLH
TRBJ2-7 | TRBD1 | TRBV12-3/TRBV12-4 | ASSPGTGPEQY
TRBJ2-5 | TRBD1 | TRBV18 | ASSPHPGQEPRVKY
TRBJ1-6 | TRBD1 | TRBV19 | ASSMGDSSPLH
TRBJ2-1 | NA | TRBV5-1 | ASSAGEGDEQF
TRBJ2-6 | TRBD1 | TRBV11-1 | ASSPRQGTAGANVLT
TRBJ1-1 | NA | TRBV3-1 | ASSQTGSTEAF
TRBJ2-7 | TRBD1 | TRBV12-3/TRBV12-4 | ASSLSGTGDEQY
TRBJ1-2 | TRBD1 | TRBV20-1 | SARSTGDYGYT
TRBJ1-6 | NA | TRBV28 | ASSQRQYNSPLH
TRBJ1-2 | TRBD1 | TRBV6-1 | ASRLTSGQGDGYT
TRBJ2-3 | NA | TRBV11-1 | ASSLVVGRADTQY
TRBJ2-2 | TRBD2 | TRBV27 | ASSLKWGGTGELF
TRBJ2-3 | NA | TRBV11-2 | ASSWGPEGRTDTQY
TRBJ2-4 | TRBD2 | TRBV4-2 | ASSQDSGLGNIQY
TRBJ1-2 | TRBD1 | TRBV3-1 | ASSRLPSGGGYGYT
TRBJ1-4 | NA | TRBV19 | ASRPGRTNEKLF
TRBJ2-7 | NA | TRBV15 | ATSREGTSYEQY
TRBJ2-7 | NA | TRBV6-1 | ASRIGPTSYEQY
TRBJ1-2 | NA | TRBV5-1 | ASSLSVRGDYGYT
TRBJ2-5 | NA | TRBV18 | ASSPPGSWETQY
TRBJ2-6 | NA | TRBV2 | AITGLYGANVLT
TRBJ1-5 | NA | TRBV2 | ASMGEGGRNQPQH
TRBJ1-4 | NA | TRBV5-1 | ASSPVTGNEKLF
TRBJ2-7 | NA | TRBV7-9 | ASSSPDAGTYEQY
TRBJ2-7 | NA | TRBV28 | ASRDASYEQY
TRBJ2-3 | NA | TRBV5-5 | ASSLEGPGGDTQY
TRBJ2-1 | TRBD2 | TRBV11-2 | ASSLERLAGNEQF